This TCR beta chain is drawn from a study of cytomegalovirus exposure and HLA in healthy donors (dated by TCRdb to the late 2010s). Background on the whole study: According to an earlier analysis of 587 of the donors, 150 million to 200 million T cells yielded 90 million to 130 million unique TCR beta sequences and about 300 Gb of sequence data. Roughly 300 gigabases of sequencing data and 75 million to 85 million unique TCR sequences made up an early release that covered several hundred HLA-typed donors. Of the 300 to 400 genotyped donors, around 81% fell in the genetic ancestry cluster associated with self-reported Caucasian donors. The study aimed to test whether signatures of past pathogen exposure could be identified by cataloging public T cell receptors. Using immunosequencing, the study profiled T cell repertoires from 640 or so subjects and related those repertoires to cytomegalovirus serostatus. Along with the approximately 620-subject first cohort, a separate validation cohort of about 110 different subjects was used. The study combined high-throughput TCR immunosequencing, statistical association of individual TCRs with disease status, and machine learning to predict cytomegalovirus infection status. A later analysis re-examined previously published TCR beta repertoires from more than 550 donors and added high-resolution HLA genotyping to investigate patterns of TCR occurrence. Rather than drawing on any new phenotypic data, the later analysis identified candidate immune exposures from TCR beta sequences and the way those sequences occurred across donors. An earlier analysis of about 600 of the donors used high-throughput TCR beta sequencing to judge whether each TCR beta V gene segment behaved as functional or pseudogenic. Alongside the repertoire data, information on donor age, sex, ethnicity and CMV serostatus was compiled. A later genetic analysis took genome-wide SNP genotypes for about 55% of the 666 donors and used that subset as a discovery cohort. All discovery cohort repertoires had been generated on a single sequencing platform. HLA typing included class I and class II loci at four-digit resolution. The number of typed donors differed by locus: about 620-640 for A, B, C, DRB1 and DQB1; 522 for DQA1; over 600 for DPA1; and roughly 450 for DPB1. Because of strong linkage in the cohort, four to six DR-DQ haplotypes were treated as single units for association and clustering. Across approximately 400 genotyped donors of the cohort, an average of approximately 240,000 unique TCR beta nucleotide sequences per donor were sequenced, and approximately 17% of those sequences were non-productive. Broad study findings and their caveats: A cluster of highly shared sequence variants was judged likely to be a technical artifact of the sequencing pipeline. Some IMGT-functional V segments, including TRBV6-2 and TRBV6-3, could not be told apart with the 87-base-pair reads, so those segments were excluded. V-gene and J-gene trimming of TCR beta chains was associated with a missense DCLRE1C variant in a later genetic analysis, and the association was replicated in an independent cohort. Sequencing depth was assumed to be roughly uniform across donors in the presence/absence analyses, though that assumption may not hold. Specific HLA alleles were associated with some 15,000 TCR beta sequences at a false discovery rate of 0.05 in a later analysis. In an earlier analysis of more than 450 of the donors, most TCR beta V segments were observed in productive rearrangements about 87% or about 30% of the time, broadly matching IMGT annotations. In a later genetic analysis, fewer N-insertions in productive TCRs were reported among donors in an Asian-associated ancestry cluster than the roughly 700-donor mean. In a later analysis, most CMV-associated TCR beta chains were found to appear HLA-restricted, with HLA associations seemingly driven largely by CMV exposure. In a later analysis, TCR association rates were found to vary across HLA loci, with the most associated TCRs seen for DRB1 alleles and the fewest for HLA-C alleles. The authors suggested that the approach could potentially be generalized to other disease states and immunological phenotypes. The classifier was reported to diagnose cytomegalovirus status with high specificity and sensitivity in both the original and validation cohorts. Assigning TCR associations to individual alleles was difficult when HLA alleles, especially DR and DQ, strongly co-occurred. Because counts were too low, roughly 16 rarely observed V segments, including chromosome 9 orphons, were left out of the earlier analysis of 587 of the donors. Immune exposure information for the cohort was limited to CMV serostatus. A few of the identified cytomegalovirus-associated TCR beta chains were confirmed in vitro to be specific for cytomegalovirus antigens. In a later analysis, HLA-associated TCR beta chains were found to be more clonally expanded and to have lower generation probabilities than equally common non-associated chains. Linkage disequilibrium might explain the correlated functional status among segregating V segments, but an unknown experimental factor could not be ruled out. HLA typing was unavailable for some donors at each locus, so association tests used only the typed subset. In the study, roughly 160 TCR beta chains were listed as associated with cytomegalovirus. In a later analysis, several top co-occurrence clusters were reported to appear linked to parvovirus B19, influenza, CMV and Epstein-Barr virus. Only TCR beta chains were sequenced in this cohort, and the absence of alpha or paired-chain data limited detectable features. A further reported finding was that TCR beta sequences accurately predicted the HLA-A and HLA-B alleles for most subjects in the first cohort. Across donors, most TCR sequences were observed very rarely, whereas some public TCRs were present in many individuals.

Of note for this clone: It has no known antigen specificity.

The cohort comprised around 690 healthy bone marrow donors. Cohort members were all nominally healthy when sampled, although unrecorded immune exposures were likely present. The donor was CMV seropositive and was included in the group of about 290 seropositive cohort members. Each donor provided a peripheral blood sample, and peripheral blood mononuclear cells were used for TCR beta sequencing. Genomic DNA was extracted from the blood cell samples with the Qiagen DNeasy Blood Extraction Kit. Library preparation used the immunoSEQ multiplex PCR assay. The multiplex PCR relied on a mix of 60 forward primers for TCR Vbeta segments and 13 reverse primers for TCR Jbeta segments. The CDR3 region of rearranged TCR beta genes was amplified from genomic DNA with a multiplex PCR assay. The Illumina HiSeq System was used to sequence the amplified TCR beta libraries as 87-base-pair reads. The study's own analysis went as follows. Across the 666 repertoires, a later analysis counted 75 million to 90 million unique TCR beta chains, about 10 million of which were shared by at least two donors. To remove PCR and sequencing errors, raw reads were error-corrected and collapsed into unique sequences using a nearest-neighbor algorithm that merged closely related sequences. CDR3 sequences were aligned to IMGT reference sequences to assign V, D and J gene segments. For a sequence to be retained, at least a six-nucleotide match to both a V gene segment and a J gene segment was required. Rearrangements were called productive when the CDR3 lacked stop codons and stayed in frame with V and J; all others were non-productive. CDR3 was defined by IMGT convention, running from the second conserved V-encoded cysteine to the conserved J-encoded phenylalanine. In an earlier analysis of roughly 610 of the donors, sequences lacking an unambiguous match to a single V gene segment were excluded. An earlier analysis of just under 600 of the donors called V segments functional above 56.7% productive rearrangements and segregating when the between-donor standard deviation exceeded 5%. A statistical classification framework was built for diagnosing cytomegalovirus status from the catalog of TCR beta chain sequences. A later analysis assigned V and J genes by comparing TCR nucleotide sequences with IMGT/GENE-DB human TR gene sequences. A later analysis assigned CDR3 sequences and most-parsimonious VDJ recombination scenarios with the TCRdist pipeline. In a later analysis, each TCR beta chain was defined by its CDR3 amino acid sequence together with its V-gene family, and reads lacking a unique V-gene family were excluded. As a way to deal with suspected cross-contamination and a sequencing artifact, a later analysis dropped hundreds of nucleotide sequences that were highly shared and had low generation probability. A later analysis calculated a clonal expansion index for each public chain from normalized within-repertoire ranks of inferred template counts. In a later analysis, generation probabilities were computed using a VDJ recombination model fitted to out-of-frame rearrangements, and the results were checked against IGoR. A later analysis scored TCR-TCR, TCR-HLA and TCR-CMV co-occurrence with hypergeometric tests, applying a repertoire-size bias correction to TCR pairs. False discovery rates were estimated in a later analysis by permuting HLA or CMV assignments 20 times. In a later analysis, co-occurring TCRs were grouped with DBSCAN, and TCRdist sequence similarity was added when clustering was performed within HLA-allele-positive subsets. For co-occurrence clustering, repertoires with fewer than 30,000 or more than 120,000 public chains were excluded, along with roughly five repertoires with anomalous nucleotide sharing. The table was pulled from immuneACCESS by TCRdb, which kept in-frame rearrangements only. Such tables lose some clones; where checked, under half of the loss comes from unresolved V genes, and the rest has no known cause. V, J and clone size were drawn from that table, and D and trimming were deduced from the DNA. Per the sample table, the count is 200,000 to 250,000 clones. The ten largest clones take up roughly 1.1% of the sample.

CDR1 GTSNPN and CDR2 SVGIG were looked up in the germline V gene (reference sequence). V is clipped by 1 base and J by 4 bases, and the sequence between their germline boundaries is 8 bases long. Including cysteine and phenylalanine, the CDR3 has 13 amino acids. Only the CDR3 region is kept as DNA, spanning 39 bases read in frame from base 1. The sequence was obtained from a girl aged 2-10 years in good health and CMV-seropositive. Rearrangement joined TRBV30 to TRBJ2-1, with the D segment identity uncertain. The material sequenced was PBMCs. The CDR3 sequence is CAWSAELYNEQFF. The DNA is as follows: TGTGCCTGGAGTGCCGAACTGTACAATGAGCAGTTCTTC.